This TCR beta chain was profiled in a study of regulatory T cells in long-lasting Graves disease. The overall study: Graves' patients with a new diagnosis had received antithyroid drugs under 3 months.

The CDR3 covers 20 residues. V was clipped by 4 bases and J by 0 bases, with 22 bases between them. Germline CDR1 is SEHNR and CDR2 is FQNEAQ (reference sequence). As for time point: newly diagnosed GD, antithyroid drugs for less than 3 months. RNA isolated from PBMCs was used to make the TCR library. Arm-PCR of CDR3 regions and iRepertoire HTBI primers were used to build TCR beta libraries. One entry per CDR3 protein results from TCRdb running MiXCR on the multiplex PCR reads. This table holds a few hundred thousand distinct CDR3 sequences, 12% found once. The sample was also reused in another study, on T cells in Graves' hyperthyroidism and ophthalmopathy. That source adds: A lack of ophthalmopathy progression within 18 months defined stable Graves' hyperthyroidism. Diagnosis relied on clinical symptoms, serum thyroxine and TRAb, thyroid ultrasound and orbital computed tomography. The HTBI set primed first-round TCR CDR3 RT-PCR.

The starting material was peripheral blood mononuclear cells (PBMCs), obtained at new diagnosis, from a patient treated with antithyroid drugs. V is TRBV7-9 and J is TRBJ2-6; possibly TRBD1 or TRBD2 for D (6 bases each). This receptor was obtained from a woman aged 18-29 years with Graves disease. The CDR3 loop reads CASSSRGQNQRDSGANVLTF. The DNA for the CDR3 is TGTGCCAGCAGCTCGCGGGGACAAAACCAAAGAGACTCTGGGGCCAACGTCCTGACTTTC.